This T cell receptor (beta chain) was recorded in a study of cytomegalovirus exposure and HLA in healthy donors. The CDR3 runs to 13 residues. J lost 12 bases, V lost 6 bases, and 11 bases had no gene match. Germline lookup yields CDR1 MDHEN and CDR2 SYDVKM. PCR employed 60 Vbeta and 13 Jbeta primers. Sequencing used immunoSEQ multiplex PCR; TCRdb keeps in-frame clones, though not all of them. Of about 160,000 clones in the sample, roughly 85% were seen once. The origin of this receptor is a woman aged 45-60 years in good health and CMV-seropositive. The chain recombines TRBV28 with TRBJ2-1; 7 nucleotides line up with TRBD1. Material: PBMCs. The CDR3 DNA sequence: TGTGCCAGCAGCCCAGTACGGCGGACAGGGCAGTTCTTC. Protein: CASSPVRRTGQFF.